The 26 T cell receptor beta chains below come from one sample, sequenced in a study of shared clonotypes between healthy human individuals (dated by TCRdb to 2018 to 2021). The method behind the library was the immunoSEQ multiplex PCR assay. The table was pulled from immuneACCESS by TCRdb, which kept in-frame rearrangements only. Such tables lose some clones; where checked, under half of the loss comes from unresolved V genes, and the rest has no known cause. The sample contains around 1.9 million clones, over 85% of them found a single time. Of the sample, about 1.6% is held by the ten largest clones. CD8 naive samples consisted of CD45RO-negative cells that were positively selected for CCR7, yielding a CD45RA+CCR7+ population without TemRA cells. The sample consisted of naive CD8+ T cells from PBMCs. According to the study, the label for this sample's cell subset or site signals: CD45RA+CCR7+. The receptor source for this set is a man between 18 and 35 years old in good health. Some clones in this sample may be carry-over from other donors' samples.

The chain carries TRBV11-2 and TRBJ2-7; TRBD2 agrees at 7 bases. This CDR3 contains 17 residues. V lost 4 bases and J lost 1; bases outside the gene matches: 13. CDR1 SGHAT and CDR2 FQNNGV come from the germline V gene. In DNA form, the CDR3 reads TGTGCCAGCAGCTCCACCGCCATATCCGGGAGGTCCTACGAGCAGTACTTC. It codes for CASSSTAISGRSYEQYF.

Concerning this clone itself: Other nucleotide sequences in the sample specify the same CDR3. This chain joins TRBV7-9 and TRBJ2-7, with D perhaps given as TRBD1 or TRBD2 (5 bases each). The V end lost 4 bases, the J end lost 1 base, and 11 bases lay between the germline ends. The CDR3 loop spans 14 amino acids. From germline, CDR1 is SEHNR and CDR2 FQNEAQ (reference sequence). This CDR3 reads CASSSSWGSYEQYF. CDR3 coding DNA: TGTGCCAGCAGCTCCAGTTGGGGGTCCTACGAGCAGTACTTC.

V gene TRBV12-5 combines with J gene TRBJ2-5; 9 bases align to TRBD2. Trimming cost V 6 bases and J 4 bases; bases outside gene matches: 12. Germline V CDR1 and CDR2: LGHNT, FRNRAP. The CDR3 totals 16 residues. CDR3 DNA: TGTGCTAGTGGGCTAAACCCGGGACTAGCAAGAGAGACCCAGTACTTC. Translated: CASGLNPGLARETQYF.

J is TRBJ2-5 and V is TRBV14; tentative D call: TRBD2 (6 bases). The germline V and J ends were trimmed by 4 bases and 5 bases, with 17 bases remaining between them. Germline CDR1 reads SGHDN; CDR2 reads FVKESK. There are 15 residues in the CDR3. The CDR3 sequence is CASSRTGGDWETQYF. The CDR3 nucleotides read TGTGCCAGCAGCCGGACCGGGGGAGATTGGGAGACCCAGTACTTC.

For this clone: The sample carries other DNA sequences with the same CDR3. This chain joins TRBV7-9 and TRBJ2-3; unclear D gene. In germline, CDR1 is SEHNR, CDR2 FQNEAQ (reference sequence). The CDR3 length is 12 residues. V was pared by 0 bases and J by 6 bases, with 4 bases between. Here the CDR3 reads CASSLAADTQYF. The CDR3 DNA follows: TGTGCCAGCAGCTTAGCTGCCGATACGCAGTATTTT.

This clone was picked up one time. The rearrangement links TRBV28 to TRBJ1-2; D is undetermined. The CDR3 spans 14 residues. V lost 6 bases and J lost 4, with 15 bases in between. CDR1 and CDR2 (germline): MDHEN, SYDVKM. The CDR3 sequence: CASSPPGNPYGYTF. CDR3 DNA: TGTGCCAGCAGCCCCCCCGGAAACCCCTATGGCTACACCTTC.

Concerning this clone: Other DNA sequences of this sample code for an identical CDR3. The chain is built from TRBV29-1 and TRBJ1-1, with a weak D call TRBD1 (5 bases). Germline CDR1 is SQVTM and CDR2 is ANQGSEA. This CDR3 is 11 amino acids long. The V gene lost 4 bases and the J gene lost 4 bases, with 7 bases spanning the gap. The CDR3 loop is CSVVGGTEAFF. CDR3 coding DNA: TGCAGCGTTGTTGGGGGCACTGAAGCTTTCTTT.

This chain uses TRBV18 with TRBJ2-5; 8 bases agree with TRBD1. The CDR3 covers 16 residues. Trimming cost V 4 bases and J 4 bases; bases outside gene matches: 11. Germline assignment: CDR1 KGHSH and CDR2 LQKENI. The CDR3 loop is CASSLRQGSSGETQYF. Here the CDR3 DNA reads TGTGCCAGCTCACTCCGACAGGGGAGTTCGGGAGAGACCCAGTACTTC.

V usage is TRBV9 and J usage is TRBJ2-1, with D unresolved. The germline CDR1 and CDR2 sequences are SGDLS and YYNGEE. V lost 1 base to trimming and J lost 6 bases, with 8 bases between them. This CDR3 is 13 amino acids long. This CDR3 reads CASSVSGFNEQFF. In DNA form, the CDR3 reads TGTGCCAGCAGCGTATCAGGCTTCAATGAGCAGTTCTTC.

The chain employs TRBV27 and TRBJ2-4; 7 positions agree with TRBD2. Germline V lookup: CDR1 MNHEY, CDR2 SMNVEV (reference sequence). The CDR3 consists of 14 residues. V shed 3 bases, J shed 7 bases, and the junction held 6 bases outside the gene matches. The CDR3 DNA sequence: TGTGCCAGCAGTTTGGCGGGAGTATGGAACATTCAGTACTTC. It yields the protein CASSLAGVWNIQYF.

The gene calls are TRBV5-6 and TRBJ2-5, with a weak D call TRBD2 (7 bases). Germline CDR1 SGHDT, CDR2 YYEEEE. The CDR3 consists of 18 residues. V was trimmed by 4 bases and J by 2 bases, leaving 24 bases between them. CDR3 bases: TGTGCCAGCAGCCAGGCCTTATTGGGGGGGCTAGAGCAAGAGACCCAGTACTTC. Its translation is CASSQALLGGLEQETQYF.

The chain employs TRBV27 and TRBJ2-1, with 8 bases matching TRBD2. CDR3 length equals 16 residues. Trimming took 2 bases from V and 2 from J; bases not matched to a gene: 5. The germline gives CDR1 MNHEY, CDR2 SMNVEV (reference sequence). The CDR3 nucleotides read TGTGCCAGCAGTTTAAACCCGGGAGGGGCCTACAATGAGCAGTTCTTC. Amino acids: CASSLNPGGAYNEQFF.

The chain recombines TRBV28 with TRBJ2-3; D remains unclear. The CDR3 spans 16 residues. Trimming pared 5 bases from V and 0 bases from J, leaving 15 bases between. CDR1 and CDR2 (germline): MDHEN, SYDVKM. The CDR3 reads CASSPLQYASTDTQYF. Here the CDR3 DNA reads TGTGCCAGCAGTCCCCTACAGTATGCTAGCACAGATACGCAGTATTTT.

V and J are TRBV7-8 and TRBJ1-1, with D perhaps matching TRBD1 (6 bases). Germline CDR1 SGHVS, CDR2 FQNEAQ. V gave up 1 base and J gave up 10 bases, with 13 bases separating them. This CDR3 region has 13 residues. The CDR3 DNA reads TGTGCCAGCAGCTTAGGCGGGGGGGCATTAGCTTTCTTT. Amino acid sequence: CASSLGGGALAFF.

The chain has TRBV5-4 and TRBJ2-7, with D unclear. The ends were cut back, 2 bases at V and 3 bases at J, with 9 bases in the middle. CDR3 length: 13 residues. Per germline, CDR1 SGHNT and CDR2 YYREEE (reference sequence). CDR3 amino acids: CASSFAQNYEQYF. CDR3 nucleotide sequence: TGTGCCAGCAGCTTCGCCCAGAACTACGAGCAGTACTTC.

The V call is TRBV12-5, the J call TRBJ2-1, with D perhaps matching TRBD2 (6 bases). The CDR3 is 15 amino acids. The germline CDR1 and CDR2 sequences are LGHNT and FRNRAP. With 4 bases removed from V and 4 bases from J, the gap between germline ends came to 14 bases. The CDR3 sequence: CASGWDAGPYNEQFF. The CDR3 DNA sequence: TGTGCTAGTGGTTGGGATGCGGGGCCGTACAATGAGCAGTTCTTC.

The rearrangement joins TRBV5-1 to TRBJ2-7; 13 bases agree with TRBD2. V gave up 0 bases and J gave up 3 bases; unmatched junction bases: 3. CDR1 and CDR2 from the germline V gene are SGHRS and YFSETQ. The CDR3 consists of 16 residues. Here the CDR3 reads CASSLGLAGGNYEQYF. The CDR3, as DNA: TGCGCCAGCAGCTTGGGACTAGCGGGAGGTAACTACGAGCAGTACTTC.

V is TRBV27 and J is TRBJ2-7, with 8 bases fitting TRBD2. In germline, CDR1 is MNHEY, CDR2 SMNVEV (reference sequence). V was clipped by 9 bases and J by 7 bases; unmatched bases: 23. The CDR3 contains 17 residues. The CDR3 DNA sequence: TGTGCCAGGCGAACCGACGGTGGGCTAGCGGGTCAATGGGAGCAGTACTTC. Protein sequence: CARRTDGGLAGQWEQYF.

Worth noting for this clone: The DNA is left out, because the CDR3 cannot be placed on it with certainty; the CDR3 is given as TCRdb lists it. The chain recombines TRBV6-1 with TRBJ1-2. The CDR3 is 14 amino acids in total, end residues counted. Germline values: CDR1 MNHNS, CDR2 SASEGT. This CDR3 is CASILARSNYGYTF.

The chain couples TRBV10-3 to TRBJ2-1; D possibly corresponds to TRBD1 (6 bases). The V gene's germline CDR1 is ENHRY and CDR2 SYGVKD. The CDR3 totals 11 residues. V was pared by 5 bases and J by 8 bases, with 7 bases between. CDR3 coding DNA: TGTGCCATCAGTCCAGGGGATGAGCAGTTCTTC. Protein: CAISPGDEQFF.

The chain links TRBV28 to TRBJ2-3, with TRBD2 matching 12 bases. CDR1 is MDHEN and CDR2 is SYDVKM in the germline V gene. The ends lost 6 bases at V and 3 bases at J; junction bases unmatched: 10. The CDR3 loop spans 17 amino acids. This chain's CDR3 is CASSPETSGSLTDTQYF. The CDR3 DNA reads TGTGCCAGCAGCCCTGAGACTAGCGGGAGTTTGACAGATACGCAGTATTTT.

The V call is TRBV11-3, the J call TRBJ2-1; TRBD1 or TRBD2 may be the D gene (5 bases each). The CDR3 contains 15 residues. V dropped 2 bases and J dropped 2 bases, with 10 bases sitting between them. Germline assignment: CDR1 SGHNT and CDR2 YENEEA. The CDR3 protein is CASSLTPGPYNEQFF. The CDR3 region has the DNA TGTGCCAGCAGCTTAACCCCGGGACCCTACAATGAGCAGTTCTTC.

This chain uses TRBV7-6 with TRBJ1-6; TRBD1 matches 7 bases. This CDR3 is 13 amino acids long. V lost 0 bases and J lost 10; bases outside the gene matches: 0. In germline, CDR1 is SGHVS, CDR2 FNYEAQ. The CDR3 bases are TGTGCCAGCAGCTTAGCACAGGGGTCACCCCTCCACTTT. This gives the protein CASSLAQGSPLHF. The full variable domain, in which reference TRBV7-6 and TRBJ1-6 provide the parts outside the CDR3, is GAGVSQSPRYKVTKRGQDVALRCDPISGHVSLYWYRQALGQGPEFLTYFNYEAQQDKSGLPNDRFSAERPEGSISTLTIQRTEQRDSAMYRCASSLAQGSPLHFGNGTRLTVT.

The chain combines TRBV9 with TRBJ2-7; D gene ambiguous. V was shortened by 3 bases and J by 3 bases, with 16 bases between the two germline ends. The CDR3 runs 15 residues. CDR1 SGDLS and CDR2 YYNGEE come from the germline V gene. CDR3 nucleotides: TGTGCCAGCAGCGCGGGCCGTGCCCTTTTCTACGAGCAGTACTTC. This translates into CASSAGRALFYEQYF.

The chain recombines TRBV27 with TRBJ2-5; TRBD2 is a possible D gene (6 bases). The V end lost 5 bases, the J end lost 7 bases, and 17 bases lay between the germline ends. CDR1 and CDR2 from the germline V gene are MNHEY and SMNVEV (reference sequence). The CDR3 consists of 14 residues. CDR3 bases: TGTGCCAGCAGTCCGAGGTTAGCGGCGGGGACCCAGTACTTC. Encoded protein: CASSPRLAAGTQYF.

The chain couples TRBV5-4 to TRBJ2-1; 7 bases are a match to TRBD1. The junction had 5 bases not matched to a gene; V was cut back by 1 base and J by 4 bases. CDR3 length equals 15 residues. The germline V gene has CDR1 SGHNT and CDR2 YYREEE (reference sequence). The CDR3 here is CASSLIPTGYNEQFF. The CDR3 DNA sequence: TGTGCCAGCAGCTTGATTCCGACAGGGTACAATGAGCAGTTCTTC.